This T cell receptor beta chain was captured by sequencing in a study of early T cells in non-severe SARS-CoV-2 infection. Looking at the study overall: Bulk RNA from unsorted whole blood was sequenced; chains were unpaired.

This clonotype was recorded at least ten times. Using its own MiXCR run on the 5' RACE reads, TCRdb lists one record per CDR3 protein. The sample shows roughly 100,000 distinct CDR3 sequences, roughly 14% of them seen only once. This receptor was taken from an adult who was a healthcare worker with PCR-confirmed SARS-CoV-2 infection or an uninfected control (not recorded which). The specimen was whole blood.

In DNA form, the CDR3 reads TGTGCCAGCCGAAGAGGGAACACTGAAGCTTTCTTT. This sequence encodes CASRRGNTEAFF. The rearrangement links TRBV27 to TRBJ1-1; D gene ambiguous. CDR1 is MNHEY and CDR2 is SMNVEV in the germline V gene (reference sequence). The CDR3 has 12 amino acids. The V gene lost 8 bases and the J gene lost 1 base, with 8 bases spanning the gap.